The entry that follows covers one T cell receptor (beta chain) sequence. Its target is unknown. This sample stems from a study of blood T cells in healthy people across ages. General study results and limits: Considered underestimates were the diversity estimates obtained from one million T cells. As naive T cell percentage varied, TCR beta diversity correlated strongly with it. Whereas aged donors had fewer naive CD4+ cells, long-lived donors had more of them and higher diversity.

Researchers report isolating at least 6 million PBMCs per sample. Primed by a sample-barcoded 5' primer and a J-beta primer mix, a second PCR proceeded for about 6 to 11 cycles. TCRdb recomputed calls from the 5' RACE reads with MiXCR, one row per CDR3 protein. The table includes fewer than 950,000 distinct CDR3 sequences, about 53% detected once. The CDR3 is 18 amino acids. Germline V gene sequence: CDR1 SEHNR, CDR2 FQNEAQ (reference sequence). With V trimmed by 2 bases and J by 0 bases, 12 bases remained unmatched. The chain couples TRBV7-9 to TRBJ2-5, with 7 bases that match TRBD1. The TCR comes from a man older than 75 in good health. The specimen sequenced was blood. The CDR3 spells CASSLPVGTGVHQETQYF. CDR3 nucleotides: TGTGCCAGCAGCTTACCCGTCGGTACAGGGGTACACCAAGAGACCCAGTACTTC.